A single sample is the source of the 13 T cell receptor beta chains below, sequenced in a study of T cell repertoires in cytomegalovirus infection. These receptors are not linked to any known antigen. Each CDR3 protein is one row after TCRdb ran MiXCR on the reads. There are a few hundred thousand distinct CDR3 sequences in the sample; about 42% occur only once, and around 45% lies in the top ten. Source: cultured PBMCs, taken from culture after CMV antigen stimulation. The receptors were gathered from a human donor in good health (CMV status not recorded). Some clones in this sample may be carry-over from other donors' samples.

The chain has TRBV7-2 and TRBJ2-1, with TRBD1 as a possible D gene (5 bases). This CDR3 has 13 amino acids. Germline V gene lookup returns CDR1 SGHTA and CDR2 FQGNSA. Trimming cost V 4 bases and J 7 bases, with 11 bases left between them. The DNA of the CDR3 is TGTGCCAGCAGCTCAAAAGCAGGGAATGAGCAGTTCTTC. As protein: CASSSKAGNEQFF.

Note on this clonotype: This may come from a read error, since a much larger clone is one base off. V usage is TRBV7-2 and J usage is TRBJ1-5; D is uncertain. The germline V gene has CDR1 SGHTA and CDR2 FQGNSA. CDR3 length equals 17 residues. The CDR3 nucleotides read TGTGCCAGCAGCTTAGAGTTCTCAGCGTATAGCAATCAGCCCCAGCGTTTT. Amino acid sequence: CASSLEFSAYSNQPQRF.

This sequence joins TRBV7-2 and TRBJ2-7; 7 positions agree with TRBD1. The CDR3 consists of 16 residues. CDR1 and CDR2 (germline): SGHTA, FQGNSA. The junction had 6 bases not matched to a gene; V was cut back by 1 base and J by 0 bases. CDR3 coding DNA: TGTGCCAGCAGCTTAGTTGGGACAGTAAACTCCTACGAGCAGTACTTC. It codes for CASSLVGTVNSYEQYF.

The chain uses TRBV5-6 and TRBJ2-6; D may be TRBD1 (6 bases). Germline lookup yields CDR1 SGHDT and CDR2 YYEEEE. V was trimmed by 5 bases and J by 3 bases, leaving 21 bases between them. There are 18 residues in the CDR3. The CDR3 nucleotides read TGTGCCAGCAGGGGGCAGGGGCTCTTGGAATATGGGGCCAACGTCCTGACTTTC. It translates to CASRGQGLLEYGANVLTF.

This clonotype was seen a handful of times. The CDR3: CAIGGSPHEQYF. The CDR3 region has the DNA TGTGCCATCGGCGGGAGTCCCCACGAGCAGTACTTC. This chain links TRBV10-3 with TRBJ2-7; 7 nucleotides match TRBD2. Germline values: CDR1 ENHRY, CDR2 SYGVKD. The CDR3 sequence is 12 residues long. V shed 8 bases and J 5 bases; nucleotides not matched to a gene: 6.

The chain is built from TRBV4-2 and TRBJ2-3; the D gene is possibly TRBD2 (5 bases). V lost 7 bases to trimming and J lost 3 bases, with 17 bases between them. CDR3 length: 15 residues. Germline lookup yields CDR1 LGHNA and CDR2 YNFKEQ. CDR3 nucleotide sequence: TGTGCCAGCACCCGGGAACCCGGTGGGACAGATACGCAGTATTTT. It translates to CASTREPGGTDTQYF.

This clonotype was seen more than once but under ten times. The rearrangement uses TRBV6-1 and TRBJ2-3; 8 nucleotides agree with TRBD1. V was clipped by 0 bases and J by 5 bases; unmatched bases: 7. The CDR3 totals 16 residues. Germline CDR1 is MNHNS and CDR2 is SASEGT. The CDR3: CASSEAGGTGRDTQYF. CDR3 nucleotide sequence: TGTGCCAGCAGTGAAGCGGGCGGGACAGGTAGAGATACGCAGTATTTT.

The rearrangement uses TRBV12-5 and TRBJ2-1, with D possibly being TRBD2 (6 bases). Trimming pared 8 bases from V and 5 bases from J, leaving 16 bases between. Germline V CDR1 and CDR2: LGHNT, FRNRAP. This CDR3 region has 14 residues. The CDR3 sequence is CASQSGRLDNEQFF. The CDR3 coding sequence is TGTGCTAGTCAATCAGGGAGGCTCGACAATGAGCAGTTCTTC.

This clonotype was seen just once. CDR3 sequence reads: CASVGQGPYEQYF. In nucleotides, the CDR3 is TGTGCCAGCGTCGGACAGGGCCCCTACGAGCAGTACTTC. The rearrangement joins TRBV28 to TRBJ2-7; TRBD1 agrees at 8 bases. Unmatched junction bases numbered 5, after V lost 8 bases and J lost 2 bases. This CDR3 has 13 residues. Germline CDR1 MDHEN, CDR2 SYDVKM.

The table lists this clonotype with a few counts. The rearrangement links TRBV7-2 to TRBJ2-7, with TRBD2 identical over 8 bases. Trimming removed 5 bases from V and 3 bases from J; junction bases left unmatched: 9. Germline CDR1 reads SGHTA; CDR2 reads FQGNSA. This CDR3 spans 15 amino acids. The CDR3 reads CASSPSSGGYYEQYF. CDR3 DNA: TGTGCCAGCAGCCCAAGCAGCGGGGGTTACTACGAGCAGTACTTC.

The V gene is TRBV12-3 or TRBV12-4, the J gene TRBJ2-3, with D perhaps being TRBD1 or TRBD2 (6 bases each). This CDR3 region has 14 residues. V was shortened by 3 bases and J by 9 bases, with 16 bases between the two germline ends. The CDR3 DNA reads TGTGCCAGCAGTTTGGAAGGCCAGGGGAGGACGCAGTATTTT. Translated: CASSLEGQGRTQYF.

The chain joins TRBV27 to TRBJ2-7; D is possibly TRBD2 (6 bases). CDR3 length equals 16 residues. Germline loops: CDR1 MNHEY, CDR2 SMNVEV (reference sequence). Trimming took off 6 bases at V and 5 bases at J, with 23 bases between the two ends. Here the CDR3 reads CASSPHPLARWDEQYF. The DNA of the CDR3 is TGTGCCAGCAGCCCCCACCCACTAGCTCGCTGGGACGAGCAGTACTTC.

V and J are TRBV9 and TRBJ2-1, with 10 bases aligning to TRBD2. Per the germline V gene, CDR1 is SGDLS and CDR2 is YYNGEE. Trimming removed 3 bases from V and 5 bases from J; junction bases left unmatched: 5. This CDR3 contains 15 residues. CDR3 loop: CASSADGLADNEQFF. The CDR3 DNA sequence: TGTGCCAGCAGCGCAGACGGACTAGCGGACAATGAGCAGTTCTTC.